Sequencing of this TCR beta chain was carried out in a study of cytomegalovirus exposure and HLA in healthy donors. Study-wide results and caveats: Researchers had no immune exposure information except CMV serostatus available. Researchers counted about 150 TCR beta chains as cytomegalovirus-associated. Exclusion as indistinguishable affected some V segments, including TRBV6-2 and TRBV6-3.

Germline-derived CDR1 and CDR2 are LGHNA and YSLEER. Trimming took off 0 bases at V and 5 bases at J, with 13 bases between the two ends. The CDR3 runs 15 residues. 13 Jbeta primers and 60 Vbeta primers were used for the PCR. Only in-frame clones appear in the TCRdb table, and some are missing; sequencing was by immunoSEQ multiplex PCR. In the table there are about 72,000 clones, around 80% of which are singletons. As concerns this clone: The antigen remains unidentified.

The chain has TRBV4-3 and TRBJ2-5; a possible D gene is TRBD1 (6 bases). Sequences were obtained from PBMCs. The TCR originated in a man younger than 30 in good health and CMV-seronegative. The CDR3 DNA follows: TGCGCCAGCAGCCAAGACTGGGGGCGCGTGGAGACCCAGTACTTC. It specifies CASSQDWGRVETQYF.